The present TCR beta chain was sequenced within a study of cytomegalovirus exposure and HLA in healthy donors. The PCR contained 60 Vbeta and 13 Jbeta primers. TCRdb keeps only in-frame clones here, not all; method: immunoSEQ multiplex PCR. The sample holds 90,000 to 130,000 clones, approximately 79% seen once. Germline lookup yields CDR1 MNHNY and CDR2 SVGAGI (reference sequence). This CDR3 comprises 14 residues. V was trimmed by 2 bases and J by 6 bases, leaving 8 bases between them. The rearrangement joins TRBV6-6 to TRBJ1-6, with D uncertain. The clonotype comes from a man aged 25-45 years in good health and CMV-seropositive. Sequenced sample: PBMCs. CDR3 in DNA: TGTGCCAGCAGTTACGATAGTGGTAATTCACCCCTCCACTTT. Translating gives CASSYDSGNSPLHF.